A single TCR beta chain is shown here with its context. This record comes from a study of shared clonotypes between healthy human individuals. TCRdb's table, derived via immunoSEQ multiplex PCR, lists solely in-frame clones and lacks some. Of about 1.4 million clones listed, around 97% are singletons. The CDR3 runs 16 residues. Trimming took off 5 bases at V and 1 base at J, with 17 bases between the two ends. Germline-derived CDR1 and CDR2 are SQVTM and ANQGSEA. Sequences were obtained from naive CD4+ T cells sorted from blood. Subset indicated: CD45RA+ positively selected. The sequence derives from a man younger than 40 in good health. V usage is TRBV29-1 and J usage is TRBJ2-2, with TRBD1 as a possible D gene (6 bases). The CDR3 bases are TGCAGCGTTACTCCCAGACAGGCTTGGAACACCGGGGAGCTGTTTTTT. Translation gives CSVTPRQAWNTGELFF.